This is a list of T cell receptor beta chains from one sample in a study of T cell changes during pregnancy in multiple sclerosis. TCRdb's copy holds only in-frame clones and misses some; the assay was immunoSEQ multiplex PCR. This table holds about 42,000 clones, about 88% found once. The source material was CD4+ T cells from peripheral blood mononuclear cells, sampled in the second trimester of pregnancy. These receptors were taken from a female donor with multiple sclerosis, enrolled in a pregnancy study. Both conserved end residues are part of each CDR3. The order of the fields is J gene, clone size, D gene, V gene, CDR3 protein, CDR3 DNA. The D gene is left open where the match is weak. Clone sizes are given selectively: once, few, many, or a class where the clone is expanded.

J gene: TRBJ2-2
clone size: -
D gene: -
V gene: TRBV5-1
CDR3 protein: CASSVSTANTGELFF
CDR3 DNA: TGCGCCAGCAGCGTTAGTACAGCGAACACCGGGGAGCTGTTTTTT

J gene: TRBJ2-2
clone size: few
D gene: -
V gene: TRBV28
CDR3 protein: CASSLVLPNTGELFF
CDR3 DNA: TGTGCCAGCAGTTTAGTACTGCCGAACACCGGGGAGCTGTTTTTT

J gene: TRBJ2-1
clone size: -
D gene: TRBD2
V gene: TRBV30
CDR3 protein: CAWSEGLAGGPYNEQFF
CDR3 DNA: TGTGCCTGGAGTGAGGGACTAGCGGGAGGGCCGTACAATGAGCAGTTCTTC

J gene: TRBJ2-5
clone size: -
D gene: TRBD1
V gene: TRBV18
CDR3 protein: CASSRTGDQETQYF
CDR3 DNA: TGTGCCAGCTCGCGGACAGGAGACCAAGAGACCCAGTACTTC

J gene: TRBJ2-4
clone size: -
D gene: TRBD1
V gene: TRBV6-1
CDR3 protein: CASSEGRWDRGLLTKNIQYF
CDR3 DNA: TGTGCCAGCAGTGAAGGGAGGTGGGACAGGGGGTTGTTGACCAAAAACATTCAGTACTTC

J gene: TRBJ2-7
clone size: -
D gene: TRBD1
V gene: TRBV7-9
CDR3 protein: CASSLGDRGHEQYF
CDR3 DNA: TGTGCCAGCAGCTTAGGGGACAGGGGGCACGAGCAGTACTTC

J gene: TRBJ1-2
clone size: -
D gene: -
V gene: TRBV28
CDR3 protein: CASSPPSQPGGYTF
CDR3 DNA: TGTGCCAGCAGTCCTCCCTCTCAGCCGGGAGGCTACACCTTC

J gene: TRBJ2-5
clone size: -
D gene: -
V gene: TRBV7-7
CDR3 protein: CASSPTGETQYF
CDR3 DNA: TGTGCTAGCAGCCCAACGGGGGAGACCCAGTACTTC

J gene: TRBJ2-7
clone size: -
D gene: -
V gene: TRBV7-2
CDR3 protein: CASSRTTYEQYF
CDR3 DNA: TGTGCCAGCAGCCGAACTACCTACGAGCAGTACTTC

J gene: TRBJ2-4
clone size: once
D gene: -
V gene: TRBV14
CDR3 protein: CASSQGEGWGKNIQYF
CDR3 DNA: TGTGCCAGCAGCCAAGGAGAGGGCTGGGGCAAAAACATTCAGTACTTC

J gene: TRBJ1-5
clone size: -
D gene: TRBD1
V gene: TRBV19
CDR3 protein: CASTPIPGQADQPQHF
CDR3 DNA: TGTGCCAGTACCCCAATTCCGGGACAGGCCGATCAGCCCCAGCATTTT

J gene: TRBJ2-1
clone size: -
D gene: TRBD1
V gene: TRBV5-1
CDR3 protein: CASSLIQGGEQFF
CDR3 DNA: TGCGCCAGCAGCTTGATACAGGGGGGTGAGCAGTTCTTC

J gene: TRBJ2-3
clone size: -
D gene: TRBD2
V gene: TRBV5-1
CDR3 protein: CASSPGLAGRDTQYF
CDR3 DNA: TGCGCCAGCAGCCCAGGACTAGCGGGGCGAGATACGCAGTATTTT

J gene: TRBJ2-3
clone size: -
D gene: -
V gene: TRBV15
CDR3 protein: CATSRQISTDTQYF
CDR3 DNA: TGTGCCACCAGCAGGCAGATTAGCACAGATACGCAGTATTTT

J gene: TRBJ2-1
clone size: -
D gene: TRBD2
V gene: TRBV11-2
CDR3 protein: CASSLSSGRSYNEQFF
CDR3 DNA: TGTGCCAGCAGCTTATCTAGCGGGAGATCCTACAATGAGCAGTTCTTC

J gene: TRBJ2-7
clone size: -
D gene: TRBD2
V gene: TRBV15
CDR3 protein: CATGGLAGAEQYF
CDR3 DNA: TGTGCCACCGGGGGACTAGCGGGAGCCGAGCAGTACTTC

J gene: TRBJ2-2
clone size: -
D gene: TRBD2
V gene: TRBV29-1
CDR3 protein: CSVGSGGLGGELFF
CDR3 DNA: TGCAGCGTTGGATCGGGAGGACTGGGCGGGGAGCTGTTTTTT

J gene: TRBJ1-1
clone size: -
D gene: TRBD1
V gene: TRBV29-1
CDR3 protein: CSAGQGVEAFF
CDR3 DNA: TGCAGCGCGGGACAGGGGGTTGAAGCTTTCTTT

J gene: TRBJ2-7
clone size: -
D gene: TRBD2
V gene: TRBV28
CDR3 protein: CASSFHPGLAGGPTYEQYF
CDR3 DNA: TGTGCCAGCAGTTTTCATCCGGGACTAGCGGGAGGGCCGACCTACGAGCAGTACTTC

J gene: TRBJ1-2
clone size: -
D gene: -
V gene: TRBV6-1
CDR3 protein: CASSPTIGINYGYTF
CDR3 DNA: TGTGCCAGCAGTCCGACTATCGGCATAAACTATGGCTACACCTTC

J gene: TRBJ1-1
clone size: -
D gene: TRBD1
V gene: TRBV28
CDR3 protein: CASRRPGQYMNTEAFF
CDR3 DNA: TGTGCCAGCAGAAGACCGGGACAGTACATGAACACTGAAGCTTTCTTT

J gene: TRBJ2-7
clone size: once
D gene: TRBD2
V gene: TRBV27
CDR3 protein: CASSNLAANSYEQYF
CDR3 DNA: TGTGCCAGCAGCAATCTAGCGGCGAACTCCTACGAGCAGTACTTC

J gene: TRBJ1-2
clone size: -
D gene: -
V gene: TRBV18
CDR3 protein: CATTPELEDYGYTF
CDR3 DNA: TGTGCCACCACCCCCGAGTTGGAGGACTATGGCTACACCTTC

J gene: TRBJ2-1
clone size: -
D gene: TRBD2
V gene: TRBV7-8
CDR3 protein: CASSPTVAGGTYNEQFF
CDR3 DNA: TGTGCCAGCAGCCCTACCGTCGCGGGAGGGACCTACAATGAGCAGTTCTTC

J gene: TRBJ2-3
clone size: -
D gene: TRBD2
V gene: TRBV7-6
CDR3 protein: CASSLITSASTDTQYF
CDR3 DNA: TGTGCCAGCAGCTTAATCACTAGCGCCTCCACAGATACGCAGTATTTT

J gene: TRBJ2-7
clone size: medium-sized
D gene: TRBD2
V gene: TRBV4-2
CDR3 protein: CASSQEVGAGASHEQYF
CDR3 DNA: TGTGCCAGCAGCCAAGAAGTCGGCGCGGGAGCAAGCCACGAGCAGTACTTC

J gene: TRBJ2-1
clone size: -
D gene: TRBD2
V gene: TRBV10-3
CDR3 protein: CAISESPLASGRFGNEQFF
CDR3 DNA: TGTGCCATCAGTGAGTCACCCCTAGCTAGCGGGAGGTTTGGGAATGAGCAGTTCTTC

J gene: TRBJ2-2
clone size: -
D gene: TRBD2
V gene: TRBV30
CDR3 protein: CAWREERESGELFF
CDR3 DNA: TGTGCCTGGAGGGAGGAGCGGGAGTCCGGGGAGCTGTTTTTT

J gene: TRBJ2-7
clone size: -
D gene: -
V gene: TRBV19
CDR3 protein: CASATGRGYYEQYF
CDR3 DNA: TGTGCCAGTGCGACAGGCCGAGGGTATTACGAGCAGTACTTC

J gene: TRBJ1-4
clone size: -
D gene: -
V gene: TRBV4-3
CDR3 protein: CASSHTTGEKLFF
CDR3 DNA: TGCGCCAGCAGCCACACTACAGGGGAAAAACTGTTTTTT

J gene: TRBJ2-3
clone size: few
D gene: -
V gene: TRBV5-4
CDR3 protein: CASSLTGYTQYF
CDR3 DNA: TGTGCCAGCAGCTTGACGGGGTATACGCAGTATTTT

J gene: TRBJ2-7
clone size: -
D gene: -
V gene: TRBV6-5
CDR3 protein: CASRSSGGFPQYF
CDR3 DNA: TGTGCCAGCAGGTCCAGCGGAGGTTTTCCGCAGTACTTC